The 26 T cell receptor beta chains reported below all come from one sample, sequenced in a study of T cell responses to AZD1222 COVID-19 vaccine. The table came from immunoSEQ multiplex PCR; TCRdb's copy has only in-frame clones and leaves some out. This table has 100,000 to 150,000 clones, 90% appearing once. Sequencing used peripheral blood, obtained on day 0 of AZD1222 vaccination. The receptors derive from an adult in good health.

As to this clone: A junction end diverges from the germline sequence, so it may reflect a read error. The chain carries TRBV7-7 and TRBJ2-1; 8 nucleotides agree with TRBD2. CDR1 SSHAT and CDR2 FNYEAQ come from the germline V gene (reference sequence). CDR3 length: 14 amino acids. The CDR3 DNA is TGTGCTAGCAGCTTAATCGGGAGGGCCAATGAGCAGTTCTTC. Translation: CASSLIGRANEQFF.

J is TRBJ2-3 and V is TRBV2; 13 bases are shared with TRBD2. The V segment lost 4 bases and the J segment 4 bases; nucleotides outside the gene matches: 8. The CDR3 runs 17 residues. The germline V gene encodes CDR1 SNHLY and CDR2 FYNNEI. Here the CDR3 DNA reads TGTGCCAGCAGTGCAAGAACTAGCGGGAGGGCCTCAGATACGCAGTATTTT. Translation: CASSARTSGRASDTQYF.

The V gene is TRBV19, the J gene TRBJ1-5, with 8 bases that match TRBD1. The CDR3 extends over 17 amino acids. V trimming: 1 base; J trimming: 7 bases; junction bases outside the gene matches: 12. Germline CDR1 LNHDA, CDR2 SQIVND (reference sequence). The CDR3 protein is CASSIGGQGATRQPQHF. The CDR3 bases are TGTGCCAGTAGTATAGGAGGGCAGGGGGCTACAAGACAGCCCCAGCATTTT.

The V call is TRBV6-2 or TRBV6-3, the J call TRBJ2-5; 9 positions agree with TRBD2. V shed 3 bases and J 0 bases; nucleotides not matched to a gene: 8. Per germline, CDR1 MNHEY and CDR2 SVGEGT. The CDR3 contains 17 residues. CDR3 coding DNA: TGTGCCAGCAGTTATTTGCGCGGGGGGGCCGACCAAGAGACCCAGTACTTC. Translation: CASSYLRGGADQETQYF.

Only one count was recorded for this clone. The chain combines TRBV7-9 with TRBJ2-3; 7 bases agree with TRBD1. The CDR3 consists of 17 residues. Germline-derived CDR1 and CDR2 are SEHNR and FQNEAQ (reference sequence). V was clipped by 6 bases and J by 5 bases; unmatched bases: 17. The CDR3 is CASRIRQGRGVEDTQYF. The CDR3 bases are TGTGCCAGCAGAATCAGACAGGGCAGAGGGGTCGAAGATACGCAGTATTTT.

The genes are TRBV3-1 (or the pseudogene TRBV3-2) and TRBJ2-7, with 9 bases aligning to TRBD1. V trimming: 4 bases; J trimming: 4 bases; junction bases outside the gene matches: 5. The germline gives CDR1 LGHDT, CDR2 YNNKEL (reference sequence). CDR3 length equals 14 residues. CDR3 in DNA: TGTGCCAGCAGCCCCCGGGACAGGGAGTACGAGCAGTACTTC. This sequence encodes CASSPRDREYEQYF.

The J gene is TRBJ1-1, the V gene TRBV27; D is unresolved. The V and J ends lost 3 bases and 1 base respectively, with 9 bases between them. The CDR3 length is 14 residues. Per germline, CDR1 MNHEY and CDR2 SMNVEV (reference sequence). CDR3 loop: CASSLLAGNTEAFF. CDR3 sequence (DNA): TGTGCCAGCAGTTTGTTGGCGGGGAACACTGAAGCTTTCTTT.

This clone was picked up many times. The genes are TRBV27 and TRBJ1-2; a possible D gene is TRBD1 (5 bases). Germline V gives CDR1 MNHEY, CDR2 SMNVEV (reference sequence). V lost 7 bases and J lost 8, with 17 bases in between. The CDR3 is 13 amino acids. CDR3 DNA sequence: TGTGCCAGCAAAATACCAGGGAGGTACGGCTACACCTTC. Its translation: CASKIPGRYGYTF.

The chain couples TRBV7-3 to TRBJ2-1, with 9 bases that match TRBD1. The CDR3 totals 16 residues. Germline V lookup: CDR1 SGHTA, CDR2 FQGTGA. The junction had 9 bases not matched to a gene; V was cut back by 4 bases and J by 5 bases. As DNA, the CDR3 is TGTGCCAGCAGCTCTCCGGGACAGGGTATCAACAATGAGCAGTTCTTC. Protein: CASSSPGQGINNEQFF.

The chain uses TRBV6-6 and TRBJ1-3; D is ambiguous. The CDR3 has 15 amino acids. The germline CDR1 and CDR2 sequences are MNHNY and SVGAGI (reference sequence). V was clipped by 4 bases and J by 3 bases, with 13 bases between them. CDR3 loop: CASSSAGGNGNTIYF. In DNA, the CDR3 is TGTGCCAGCAGTTCAGCTGGCGGGAATGGAAACACCATATATTTT.

The chain joins TRBV27 to TRBJ2-7, with TRBD2 matching over 11 bases. CDR1 is MNHEY and CDR2 is SMNVEV in the germline V gene (reference sequence). CDR3 length: 13 residues. The DNA of the CDR3 is TGTGCGACTAGTGGGACTAGCGGATACGAGCAGTACTTC. It translates to CATSGTSGYEQYF.

The chain couples TRBV9 to TRBJ2-4; weak D call: TRBD1 (6 bases). V was shortened by 4 bases and J by 5 bases, with 13 bases between the two germline ends. The CDR3 is 14 amino acids. Per germline, CDR1 SGDLS and CDR2 YYNGEE. Written as DNA, the CDR3 is TGTGCCAGCAGCCGTGACAGGACTCAAAACATTCAGTACTTC. As protein: CASSRDRTQNIQYF.

This clone was observed once. The chain joins TRBV18 to TRBJ2-7, with 16 bases that match TRBD2. Trimming removed 3 bases from V and 5 bases from J; junction bases left unmatched: 4. Germline V lookup: CDR1 KGHSH, CDR2 LQKENI. The CDR3 sequence is 16 residues long. The CDR3 sequence is CASSPGLAGGPNEQYF. The CDR3 region has the DNA TGTGCCAGCTCACCGGGACTAGCGGGAGGGCCGAACGAGCAGTACTTC.

The chain uses TRBV5-1 and TRBJ2-7, with a possible D match to TRBD2 (6 bases). Per the germline V gene, CDR1 is SGHRS and CDR2 is YFSETQ. V lost 0 bases, J lost 6 bases, and 10 bases lay in between. There are 13 residues in the CDR3. This chain's CDR3 is CASSLGATSEQYF. The CDR3 bases are TGCGCCAGCAGCTTGGGGGCGACTAGCGAGCAGTACTTC.

J is TRBJ2-1 and V is TRBV7-9, with unresolved D. Deletions cut 3 bases from V and 4 bases from J, with 13 bases between. This CDR3 is 15 amino acids long. CDR1 is SEHNR and CDR2 is FQNEAQ in the germline V gene (reference sequence). The CDR3 spells CASSFWRPEYNEQFF. CDR3 nucleotide sequence: TGTGCCAGCAGCTTCTGGCGCCCAGAATACAATGAGCAGTTCTTC.

The chain couples TRBV13 to TRBJ2-4; 9 nucleotides line up with TRBD1. Trimming took 4 bases from V and 6 from J; bases not matched to a gene: 4. This CDR3 contains 14 residues. CDR1 and CDR2 from the germline V gene are PRHDT and FYEKMQ (reference sequence). CDR3 region: CASSSQQGANIQYF. DNA for the CDR3: TGTGCCAGCAGCTCGCAACAGGGGGCAAACATTCAGTACTTC.

The rearrangement uses TRBV29-1 and TRBJ1-2, with 9 bases lining up with TRBD1. In germline, CDR1 is SQVTM, CDR2 ANQGSEA. CDR3 length: 13 residues. The V segment lost 6 bases and the J segment 6 bases; nucleotides outside the gene matches: 8. CDR3 DNA: TGCAGCGTAGCCGGGACAGGGATGGATGGCTACACCTTC. Translation gives CSVAGTGMDGYTF.

This clone was seen only once. The chain couples TRBV5-1 to TRBJ2-1; 7 nucleotides match TRBD2. In germline, CDR1 is SGHRS, CDR2 YFSETQ. The CDR3 runs to 15 residues. V lost 0 bases, J lost 5 bases, and 5 bases stayed unmatched. CDR3 sequence (DNA): TGCGCCAGCAGCTTGGACGGGAGGTTGGACAATGAGCAGTTCTTC. It encodes CASSLDGRLDNEQFF. Combining the CDR3 with reference TRBV5-1 and TRBJ2-1 gives the whole variable domain KAGVTQTPRYLIKTRGQQVTLSCSPISGHRSVSWYQQTPGQGLQFLFEYFSETQRNKGNFPGRFSGRQFSNSRSEMNVSTLELGDSALYLCASSLDGRLDNEQFFGPGTRLTVL.

The chain joins TRBV5-5 to TRBJ2-1; tentatively, D is TRBD2 (5 bases). Germline-derived CDR1 and CDR2 are SGHKS and YYEKEE (reference sequence). The CDR3 totals 15 residues. Trimming cost V 0 bases and J 4 bases, with 11 bases left between them. CDR3 coding DNA: TGTGCCAGCAGCTTGGAACTAGATGGGTACAATGAGCAGTTCTTC. It yields the protein CASSLELDGYNEQFF.

This chain joins TRBV24-1 and TRBJ2-1; D is undetermined. Germline V gene data show CDR1 as KGHDR and CDR2 as SFDVKD. CDR3 length: 16 residues. The V end lost 2 bases, the J end lost 2 bases, and 12 bases lay between the germline ends. CDR3 region: CATSDSGFATYNEQFF. CDR3 in DNA: TGTGCCACCAGTGATTCTGGCTTCGCTACCTACAATGAGCAGTTCTTC.

The chain uses TRBV28 and TRBJ1-5, with D uncertain. Germline V lookup: CDR1 MDHEN, CDR2 SYDVKM. This CDR3 is built from 14 residues. The V end was cut by 8 bases, the J end by 3 bases, with 14 bases between. The CDR3 spells CASHSFGANQPQHF. The CDR3 coding sequence is TGTGCCAGCCACTCTTTTGGCGCCAATCAGCCCCAGCATTTT.

The J gene is TRBJ2-1, the V gene TRBV2; no firm D call. Germline CDR1 and CDR2: SNHLY and FYNNEI. V was pared by 4 bases and J by 4 bases, with 5 bases between. This CDR3 is 12 amino acids long. Written as DNA, the CDR3 is TGTGCCAGCAGTGGACGGTACAATGAGCAGTTCTTC. Residues: CASSGRYNEQFF.

V usage is TRBV5-1 and J usage is TRBJ2-2; the D gene is possibly TRBD1 (5 bases). V gave up 0 bases and J gave up 3 bases, with 6 bases separating them. Germline V lookup: CDR1 SGHRS, CDR2 YFSETQ. This CDR3 comprises 14 residues. The CDR3 DNA reads as TGCGCCAGCAGCTTGGAGGGGTACACCGGGGAGCTGTTTTTT. Translating it yields CASSLEGYTGELFF.

V gene TRBV13 combines with J gene TRBJ2-1, with TRBD2 identical over 7 bases. Germline CDR1 reads PRHDT; CDR2 reads FYEKMQ (reference sequence). V shed 5 bases, J shed 4 bases, and the junction held 11 bases outside the gene matches. The CDR3 consists of 16 residues. The CDR3 is CASSALGREMYNEQFF. In DNA, the CDR3 is TGTGCCAGCAGCGCCCTTGGGCGGGAGATGTACAATGAGCAGTTCTTC.

The V gene is TRBV27, the J gene TRBJ2-3, with TRBD2 matching 9 bases. Trimming at V came to 2 bases and at J to 4 bases, leaving 7 bases not matched to a gene. This CDR3 spans 16 amino acids. The V gene's germline CDR1 is MNHEY and CDR2 SMNVEV (reference sequence). The CDR3 DNA reads as TGTGCCAGCAGTTTAGGCGCTAGCGGGATTTCAGATACGCAGTATTTT. Protein sequence: CASSLGASGISDTQYF.

The chain has TRBV23-1 and TRBJ2-1, with TRBD2 identical over 10 bases. TRBV23-1 is an open reading frame, and its role is uncertain. V lost 0 bases to trimming and J lost 8 bases; unmatched junction nucleotides: 7. This CDR3 spans 16 amino acids. The CDR3 is CASSQSVAGGLHEQFF. CDR3 bases: TGCGCCAGCAGTCAATCAGTAGCGGGAGGTTTACATGAGCAGTTCTTC.